This T cell receptor (beta chain) was retrieved from a study of OX40 agonist ivuxolimab in advanced cancers. Study in general: Partial responses were achieved by three patients, one with hepatocellular carcinoma and two with cutaneous melanoma.

Points on this clone: Antigen: not known.

Broader study findings: CD4+ and CD8+ T cells in blood underwent clonal expansion by week 6 at 0.1 to 3.0 mg/kg.

Germline V lookup: CDR1 SQVTM, CDR2 ANQGSEA. V lost 2 bases and J lost 3, with 5 bases in between. This CDR3 has 11 amino acids. The method was immunoSEQ multiplex PCR; TCRdb's version includes in-frame clones alone and lacks a portion of them. The table includes around 60,000 clones, 90% to 95% detected once. The receptor comes from an adult with an advanced solid tumor such as melanoma, head and neck, liver or kidney cancer. The material was CD4+ or CD8+ T cells sorted from blood, obtained in a trial of the OX40 agonist ivuxolimab. The chain is built from TRBV29-1 and TRBJ2-7; no clear D. The CDR3 DNA follows: TGCAGCGTTGAACAGAACTACGAGCAGTACTTC. Translation gives CSVEQNYEQYF.